Listed below are T cell receptor beta chains from one sample, sequenced in a study of blood T cell repertoires in COVID-19. Clones were sequenced by immunoSEQ multiplex PCR, and TCRdb holds only the in-frame ones, with some missing. The sample carries 70,000 to 95,000 clones, 85% to 90% recorded once. The sequenced material came from peripheral blood. All receptors come from a human donor with active COVID-19. The donor label of this sample is uncertain. The CDR3 runs from the conserved cysteine through the conserved F or W. D genes are given only for firm matches. Expanded clones are given a class, and other clones once, few, many or no size at all.

TRBV5-1	TRBJ1-2	-	-	CASSTTGAGTTTNYGYTF	TGCGCCAGCAGCACCACCGGCGCCGGGACAACAACTAACTATGGCTACACCTTC
TRBV2	TRBJ1-5	-	-	CASSLLRYSNQPQHF	TGTGCCAGCAGTCTTCTCCGCTATAGCAATCAGCCCCAGCATTTT
TRBV4-3	TRBJ1-2	-	TRBD1	CASSQVGTGSSYGYTF	TGCGCCAGCAGCCAAGTAGGGACAGGGTCGAGCTATGGCTACACCTTC
TRBV5-1	TRBJ2-5	once	-	CASSGILGRGDQETQYF	TGCGCCAGCAGTGGGATTTTGGGGCGGGGCGACCAAGAGACCCAGTACTTC
TRBV7-9	TRBJ1-6	-	-	CASSLVSGKGNSPLHF	TGTGCCAGCAGCTTAGTTTCGGGAAAAGGCAATTCACCCCTCCACTTT
TRBV10-3	TRBJ1-6	many	TRBD1	CAISGQADSPLHF	TGTGCCATCTCAGGACAGGCGGATTCACCCCTCCACTTT
TRBV24-1	TRBJ2-3	-	TRBD2	CATSVPLAGSTDTQYF	TGTGCCACCAGTGTCCCCCTAGCGGGGAGCACAGATACGCAGTATTTT
TRBV7-6	TRBJ2-7	-	TRBD1	CASSLMSGQGAREQYF	TGTGCCAGCAGCTTAATGAGCGGACAGGGGGCGCGGGAGCAGTACTTC
TRBV5-5	TRBJ1-4	-	TRBD1	CASSSPGQGGKLFF	TGTGCCAGCAGCTCTCCGGGACAGGGTGGAAAACTGTTTTTT
TRBV19	TRBJ1-2	-	-	CASSRDTLALYGYTF	TGTGCCAGTAGTAGGGACACCCTTGCGCTCTATGGCTACACCTTC
TRBV19	TRBJ1-6	-	-	CASSTLPGASSYNSPLHF	TGTGCCAGTAGTACGCTGCCTGGGGCGAGCTCCTATAATTCACCCCTCCACTTT
TRBV6-5	TRBJ2-7	-	TRBD1	CASSFGTGLYEQYF	TGTGCCAGCAGTTTCGGGACAGGGCTCTACGAGCAGTACTTC
TRBV7-9	TRBJ2-3	-	TRBD1	CASSLATGVVDTQYF	TGTGCCAGCAGCTTAGCGACAGGGGTTGTAGATACGCAGTATTTT
TRBV6-1	TRBJ1-3	-	-	CASSEGQVSGNTIYF	TGTGCCAGCAGTGAAGGACAGGTCTCTGGAAACACCATATATTTT
TRBV13	TRBJ2-3	-	-	CASSLGQTDTQYF	TGTGCCAGCAGCTTAGGTCAGACAGATACGCAGTATTTT
TRBV9	TRBJ1-3	-	-	CASSVDGGGNTIYF	TGTGCCAGCAGCGTAGACGGGGGTGGAAACACCATATATTTT
TRBV7-2	TRBJ2-5	-	TRBD2	CASSPSGGAFSETQYF	TGTGCCAGCAGCCCTAGCGGGGGGGCCTTTTCGGAGACCCAGTACTTC
TRBV19	TRBJ1-4	-	TRBD1	CASSRQGATNEKLFF	TGTGCCAGTAGTCGACAGGGGGCAACTAATGAAAAACTGTTTTTT
TRBV4-2	TRBJ2-5	-	TRBD1	CASSQTGAEETQYF	TGTGCCAGCAGCCAGACAGGGGCCGAAGAGACCCAGTACTTC
TRBV9	TRBJ1-1	-	TRBD1	CASSVGTALLMNTEAFF	TGTGCCAGCAGCGTTGGGACAGCACTGCTCATGAACACTGAAGCTTTCTTT